This T cell receptor beta chain was identified during a study of blood T cell repertoires in COVID-19. The germline V and J ends were trimmed by 10 bases and 3 bases, with 17 bases remaining between them. The germline V gene has CDR1 SGHNT and CDR2 YYREEE (reference sequence). The CDR3 is 13 amino acids. Per the original methods: By means of reference gene primer amplification, nucleated cell counts were estimated. The assay was immunoSEQ multiplex PCR, and TCRdb's table has in-frame clones only and misses some. The V and J calls and the clone size are those of that table, but D and trimming were determined from the DNA. The sample has 70,000 or so clones; 86% are singletons.

The TCR comes from a man aged 45 to 65 with acute or convalescent COVID-19. Sequencing was performed on peripheral blood. The chain joins TRBV5-4 to TRBJ2-7; a weak D match, TRBD2 (6 bases). The CDR3 sequence is CACTKAGIYEQYF. The CDR3 nucleotides read TGTGCCTGCACGAAGGCGGGAATCTACGAGCAGTACTTC.